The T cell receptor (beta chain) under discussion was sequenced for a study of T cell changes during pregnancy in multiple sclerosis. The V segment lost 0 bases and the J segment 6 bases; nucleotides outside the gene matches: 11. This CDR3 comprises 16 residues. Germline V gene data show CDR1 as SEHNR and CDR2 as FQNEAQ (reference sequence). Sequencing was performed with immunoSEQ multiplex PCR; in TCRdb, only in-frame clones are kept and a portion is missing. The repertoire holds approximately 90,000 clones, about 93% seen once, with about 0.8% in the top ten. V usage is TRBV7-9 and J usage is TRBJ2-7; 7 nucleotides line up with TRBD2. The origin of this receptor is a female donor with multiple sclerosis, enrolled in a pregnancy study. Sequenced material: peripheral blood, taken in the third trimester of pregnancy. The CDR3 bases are TGTGCCAGCAGCTTAGCGCAGGGCGGGAGACCCCCCGAGCAGTACTTC. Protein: CASSLAQGGRPPEQYF.